This TCR beta chain was sequenced in a study of patients and donors after allogeneic stem cell transplantation. Trimming stripped 3 bases from V and 4 bases from J, with 14 bases between. Germline V gives CDR1 DFQATT, CDR2 SNEGSKA (reference sequence). CDR3 length: 14 residues. TCRdb redid the calling of the RT-PCR reads with MiXCR, one entry per CDR3 protein. The data contain 800,000 to 1,000,000 distinct CDR3 sequences, approximately 19% of them singletons. The chain carries TRBV20-1 and TRBJ2-3; D is uncertain. The sample consisted of blood, either unsorted or a sorted T cell fraction (not recorded which). This TCR derives from a human donor who was either an allogeneic HSCT recipient or a stem cell or donor lymphocyte infusion donor (not recorded which). It is not recorded whose cells these are; they may come from a transplant donor. The CDR3, as DNA: TGCAGTGCTAGTGCCCTCTCGAGCGCAGATACGCAGTATTTT. It encodes CSASALSSADTQYF.